This is a list of T cell receptor beta chains from one sample in a study of blood T cell repertoires in COVID-19. Clones were sequenced by immunoSEQ multiplex PCR, and TCRdb holds only the in-frame ones, with some missing. Found here are some 200,000 clones, about nine tenths of them singletons; the top ten hold about 6%. The sequenced material came from peripheral blood. The receptor source for this set is a man aged 80 or over with acute or convalescent COVID-19. CDR3s include the opening cysteine and the closing phenylalanine or tryptophan. The order of the fields is V gene, J gene, D gene, clone size, CDR3 DNA, CDR3 protein. D genes are given only for firm matches. Expanded clones are given a class, and other clones once, few, many or no size at all.

V gene: TRBV18; J gene: TRBJ2-5; D gene: -; clone size: -; CDR3 DNA: TGTGCCAGCACGAAAAGTTCCGGCGGAGAGACCCAGTACTTC; CDR3 protein: CASTKSSGGETQYF
V gene: TRBV6-6; J gene: TRBJ1-5; D gene: -; clone size: -; CDR3 DNA: TGTGCCAGCAGTTACTCTTCCAGGGTACAGCCCCAGCATTTT; CDR3 protein: CASSYSSRVQPQHF
V gene: TRBV27; J gene: TRBJ1-2; D gene: TRBD1; clone size: once; CDR3 DNA: TGTGCCAGCAGTGGACAGGGGCAAGGCGGCTACACCTTC; CDR3 protein: CASSGQGQGGYTF
V gene: TRBV6-5; J gene: TRBJ2-5; D gene: TRBD2; clone size: -; CDR3 DNA: TGTGCCAGCAGTTACCTCGGCGGGAGAGGAGGAGAGACCCAGTACTTC; CDR3 protein: CASSYLGGRGGETQYF
V gene: TRBV12-3/TRBV12-4; J gene: TRBJ1-4; D gene: -; clone size: -; CDR3 DNA: TGTGCCAGCAGTTTGAGGGCTGGTGAAAAACTGTTTTTT; CDR3 protein: CASSLRAGEKLFF
V gene: TRBV11-2; J gene: TRBJ2-7; D gene: TRBD1; clone size: -; CDR3 DNA: TGTGCCAGCAGCTTTACAACGGGACAGGGAGCCGAGCAGTACTTC; CDR3 protein: CASSFTTGQGAEQYF
V gene: TRBV12-1; J gene: TRBJ2-4; D gene: -; clone size: -; CDR3 DNA: TGTGCCAGCAGCTTCTCGCCGGGACAGGGGGCATGCGGCAAAAACATTCAGTACTTC; CDR3 protein: CASSFSPGQGACGKNIQYF
V gene: TRBV30; J gene: TRBJ2-7; D gene: TRBD1; clone size: few; CDR3 DNA: TGTGCCTGGCGGGGCCGGGACAGGGCAGGCTACGAGCAGTACTTC; CDR3 protein: CAWRGRDRAGYEQYF
V gene: TRBV5-8; J gene: TRBJ2-1; D gene: TRBD1; clone size: -; CDR3 DNA: TGTGCCAGCCAATCCCGGGACAGGGATTATGTTGAGCAGTTCTTC; CDR3 protein: CASQSRDRDYVEQFF
V gene: TRBV7-7; J gene: TRBJ2-5; D gene: -; clone size: -; CDR3 DNA: TGTGCTAGCAGCTTAAACACCGAGGGGACCCAGTACTTC; CDR3 protein: CASSLNTEGTQYF
V gene: TRBV6-4; J gene: TRBJ1-1; D gene: -; clone size: -; CDR3 DNA: TGTGCCAGCAGCCCCGGAGCCTATAATGTTGCATACACTGAAGCTTTCTTT; CDR3 protein: CASSPGAYNVAYTEAFF
V gene: TRBV6-4; J gene: TRBJ2-2; D gene: -; clone size: -; CDR3 DNA: TGTGCCAGCAGTGACATTAGGCGGGACACCGGGGAGCTGTTTTTT; CDR3 protein: CASSDIRRDTGELFF
V gene: TRBV5-1; J gene: TRBJ1-4; D gene: TRBD1; clone size: -; CDR3 DNA: TGCGCCAGCAGCCTCTCCGGACAGGGTTGGGAAAAACTGTTTTTT; CDR3 protein: CASSLSGQGWEKLFF
V gene: TRBV7-2; J gene: TRBJ2-7; D gene: TRBD2; clone size: -; CDR3 DNA: TGTGCCAGCAGCTCGACTAGCGGGTTCTACGAGCAGTACTTC; CDR3 protein: CASSSTSGFYEQYF
V gene: TRBV18; J gene: TRBJ2-7; D gene: TRBD1; clone size: once; CDR3 DNA: TGTGCCAGCTCGGGGACAGGGTCGCCCTACGAGCAGTACTTC; CDR3 protein: CASSGTGSPYEQYF
V gene: TRBV29-1; J gene: TRBJ2-3; D gene: TRBD2; clone size: once; CDR3 DNA: TGCAGCGCAAGGGGTCTAGCGGGGCGCACAGATACGCAGTATTTT; CDR3 protein: CSARGLAGRTDTQYF